A selection of T cell receptor beta chains follows, all from one sample in a study of T cell responses to AZD1222 COVID-19 vaccine. TCRdb keeps only in-frame clones here, not all; method: immunoSEQ multiplex PCR. The data contain roughly 150,000 clones, roughly 90% of them singletons. The sequences come from peripheral blood, collected on day 0 of AZD1222 vaccination. The receptors were gathered from an adult in good health. The CDR3 runs from the conserved cysteine through the conserved F or W. A D gene is named only where the DNA matches it firmly. Clone sizes are given selectively: once, few, many, or a class where the clone is expanded.

>-|TRBJ2-1|once|TRBV18
TGTGCCAGCTCACCGGGACACCCCAACTACAATGAGCAGTTCTTC
CASSPGHPNYNEQFF
>-|TRBJ1-1|-|TRBV4-1
TGCGCCAGCAGCCAAGAGTCAGAAAAGTACACTGAAGCTTTCTTT
CASSQESEKYTEAFF
>TRBD1|TRBJ1-5|-|TRBV5-5
TGTGCCAGCAGCTCCGACAGGGTTAGTCAGCCCCAGCATTTT
CASSSDRVSQPQHF
>-|TRBJ1-1|-|TRBV5-1
TGCGCCAGCAGCTTGGCCCAGGACACCCGAAACACTGAAGCTTTCTTT
CASSLAQDTRNTEAFF
>-|TRBJ1-1|-|TRBV18
TGTGCCAGCTCACTTCTTAGAGGGGACACTGAAGCTTTCTTT
CASSLLRGDTEAFF
>TRBD1|TRBJ2-7|-|TRBV18
TGTGCCAGCTCACCGCAGGGGGCCTTCTCCTACGAGCAGTACTTC
CASSPQGAFSYEQYF
>-|TRBJ1-1|few|TRBV2
TGTGCCAGCAGCAAATCACAGGCTTTTGAAGCTTTCTTT
CASSKSQAFEAFF
>TRBD2|TRBJ2-1|-|TRBV9
TGTGCCAGCAGCGGGCAGACTAGCGAGGGCATTAATGAGCAGTTCTTC
CASSGQTSEGINEQFF
>TRBD2|TRBJ2-7|-|TRBV19
TGTGCCAGTAGTACTACTAGCGCCGCCTACGAGCAGTACTTC
CASSTTSAAYEQYF
>-|TRBJ1-1|-|TRBV5-4
TGTGCCAGCAGCTTGGACAGGCTAACGTCTGAAGCTTTCTTT
CASSLDRLTSEAFF
>TRBD1|TRBJ1-1|once|TRBV6-5
TGTGCCAGCAGTTACATGACAGGGAGCACTGAAGCTTTCTTT
CASSYMTGSTEAFF
>-|TRBJ1-1|-|TRBV5-4
TGTGCCAGCAGCGTGGGGGGACGGATGAACACTGAAGCTTTCTTT
CASSVGGRMNTEAFF
>-|TRBJ2-7|-|TRBV3-1/TRBV3-2
TGTGCCAGCAGCCCCCGAGCTGCCTCCTACGAGCAGTACTTC
CASSPRAASYEQYF
>-|TRBJ1-1|-|TRBV28
TGTGCCAGCAGTTTGCCTGGGCAGTTCGGCGGAGCTTTCTTT
CASSLPGQFGGAFF
>TRBD2|TRBJ2-1|-|TRBV19
TGTGCCAGTAGTACACGGACTAGCGGGATTGAGCAGTTCTTC
CASSTRTSGIEQFF
>-|TRBJ1-5|-|TRBV2
TGTGCCAGCAGTGCCTTGAGGATCGGCAATCAGCCCCAGCATTTT
CASSALRIGNQPQHF
>-|TRBJ1-1|once|TRBV27
TGTGCCAGCATTTCACCAGGACAGGAAGCTTTCTTT
CASISPGQEAFF
>-|TRBJ2-2|-|TRBV7-8
TGTGCCAGCAGCTACCAGGGAGGCCAACTGCGTACCGGGGAGCTGTTTTTT
CASSYQGGQLRTGELFF
>-|TRBJ2-1|once|TRBV30
TGTGCCTCCCGGCAGTCCGTAACGCCCAATGAGCAGTTCTTC
CASRQSVTPNEQFF
>-|TRBJ2-5|-|TRBV11-3
TGTGCCAGCAGCTCCGACAGGGAGGGGAACCAAGAGACCCAGTACTTC
CASSSDREGNQETQYF
>TRBD2|TRBJ2-3|-|TRBV19
TGTGCCAGTAACCTAGCGGGACAAACAGATACGCAGTATTTT
CASNLAGQTDTQYF
>TRBD1|TRBJ1-1|-|TRBV5-1
TGCGCCAGCAGCTTGGAGACAGGGCGGACTGAAGCTTTCTTT
CASSLETGRTEAFF
>-|TRBJ1-3|-|TRBV7-9
TGTGCCAGCAGCCCCCCCGGCAGCTCTGGAAACACCATATATTTT
CASSPPGSSGNTIYF
>TRBD2|TRBJ2-7|once|TRBV6-2/TRBV6-3
TGTGCCAGCAGTGGACTAGCGGGCCCCTACGAGCAGTACTTC
CASSGLAGPYEQYF